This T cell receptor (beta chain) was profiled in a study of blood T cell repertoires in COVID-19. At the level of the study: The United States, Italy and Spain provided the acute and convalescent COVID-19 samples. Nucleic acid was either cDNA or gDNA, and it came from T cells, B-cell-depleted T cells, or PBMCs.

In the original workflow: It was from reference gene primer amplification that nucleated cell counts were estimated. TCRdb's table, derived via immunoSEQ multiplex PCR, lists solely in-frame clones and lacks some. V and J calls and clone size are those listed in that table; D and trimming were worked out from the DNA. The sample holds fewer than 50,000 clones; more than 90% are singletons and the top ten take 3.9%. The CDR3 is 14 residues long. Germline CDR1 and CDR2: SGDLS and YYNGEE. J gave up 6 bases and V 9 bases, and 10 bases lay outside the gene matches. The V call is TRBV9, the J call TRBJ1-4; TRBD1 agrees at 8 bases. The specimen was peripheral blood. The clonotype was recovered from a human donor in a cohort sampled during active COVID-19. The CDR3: CANGPRGRDEKLFF. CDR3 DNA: TGTGCCAACGGCCCCAGGGGGCGCGATGAAAAACTGTTTTTT.